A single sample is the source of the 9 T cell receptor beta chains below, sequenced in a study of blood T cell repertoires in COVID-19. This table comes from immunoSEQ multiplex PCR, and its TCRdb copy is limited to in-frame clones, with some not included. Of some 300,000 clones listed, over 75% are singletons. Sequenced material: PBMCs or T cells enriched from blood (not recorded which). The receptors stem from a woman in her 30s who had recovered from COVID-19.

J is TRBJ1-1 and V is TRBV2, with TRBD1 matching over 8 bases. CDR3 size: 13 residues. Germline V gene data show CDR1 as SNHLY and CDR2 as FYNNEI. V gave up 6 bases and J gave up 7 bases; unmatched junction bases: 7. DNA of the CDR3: TGTGCCAGCAGCGGGACAGGTAGCCTTGAAGCTTTCTTT. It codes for CASSGTGSLEAFF. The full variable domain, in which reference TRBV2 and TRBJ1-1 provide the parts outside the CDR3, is EPEVTQTPSHQVTQMGQEVILRCVPISNHLYFYWYRQILGQKVEFLVSFYNNEISEKSEIFDDQFSVERPDGSNFTLKIRSTKLEDSAMYFCASSGTGSLEAFFGQGTRLTVV.

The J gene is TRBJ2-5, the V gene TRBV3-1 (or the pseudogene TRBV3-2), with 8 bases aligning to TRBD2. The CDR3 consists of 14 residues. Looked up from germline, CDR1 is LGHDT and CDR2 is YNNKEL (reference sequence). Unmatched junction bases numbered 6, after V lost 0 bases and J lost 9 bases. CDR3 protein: CASSQDEREISQYF. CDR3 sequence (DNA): TGTGCCAGCAGCCAAGATGAGCGGGAGATTTCCCAGTACTTC.

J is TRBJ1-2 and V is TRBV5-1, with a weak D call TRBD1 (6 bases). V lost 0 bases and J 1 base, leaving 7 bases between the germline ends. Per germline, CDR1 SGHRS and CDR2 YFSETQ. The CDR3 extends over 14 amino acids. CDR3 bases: TGCGCCAGCAGCTTGGGGACAGATAACTATGGCTACACCTTC. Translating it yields CASSLGTDNYGYTF.

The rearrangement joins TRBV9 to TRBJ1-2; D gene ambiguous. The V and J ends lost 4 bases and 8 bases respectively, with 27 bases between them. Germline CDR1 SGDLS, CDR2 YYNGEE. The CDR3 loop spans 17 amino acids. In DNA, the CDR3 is TGTGCCAGCAGCTCAAGTCCCCGGACTTCCTCGAGGAGGGGCTACACCTTC. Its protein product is CASSSSPRTSSRRGYTF.

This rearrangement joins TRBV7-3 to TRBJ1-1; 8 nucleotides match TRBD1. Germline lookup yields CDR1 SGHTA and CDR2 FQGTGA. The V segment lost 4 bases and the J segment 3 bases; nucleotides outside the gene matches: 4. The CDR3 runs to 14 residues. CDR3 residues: CASSSTGADTEAFF. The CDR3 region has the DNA TGTGCCAGCAGCTCGACAGGGGCTGACACTGAAGCTTTCTTT.

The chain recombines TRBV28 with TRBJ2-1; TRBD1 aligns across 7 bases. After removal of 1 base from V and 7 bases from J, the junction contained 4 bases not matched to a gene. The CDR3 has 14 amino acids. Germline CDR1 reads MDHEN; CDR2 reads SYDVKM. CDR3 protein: CASSLLAGGNEQFF. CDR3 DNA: TGTGCCAGCAGTTTATTGGCAGGGGGAAATGAGCAGTTCTTC.

In nucleotides, the CDR3 is TGTGCCAGCAGTTTTTCAGCAGGGGTTGGCTATGGCTACACCTTC. Translated, it gives CASSFSAGVGYGYTF. The genes are TRBV28 and TRBJ1-2, with a possible D match to TRBD1 (6 bases). The CDR3 contains 15 residues. Between the trimmed V and J ends, which lost 3 bases and 4 bases, there was a span of 15 bases. From germline, CDR1 is MDHEN and CDR2 SYDVKM.

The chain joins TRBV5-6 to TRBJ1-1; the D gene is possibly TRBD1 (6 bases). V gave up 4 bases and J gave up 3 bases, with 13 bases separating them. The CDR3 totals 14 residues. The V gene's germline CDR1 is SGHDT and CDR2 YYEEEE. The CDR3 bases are TGTGCCAGCAGCATAGGGGGTCGTGACACTGAAGCTTTCTTT. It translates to CASSIGGRDTEAFF. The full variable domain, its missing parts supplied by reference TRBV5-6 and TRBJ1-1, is DAGVTQSPTHLIKTRGQQVTLRCSPKSGHDTVSWYQQALGQGPQFIFQYYEEEERQRGNFPDRFSGHQFPNYSSELNVNALLLGDSALYLCASSIGGRDTEAFFGQGTRLTVV.

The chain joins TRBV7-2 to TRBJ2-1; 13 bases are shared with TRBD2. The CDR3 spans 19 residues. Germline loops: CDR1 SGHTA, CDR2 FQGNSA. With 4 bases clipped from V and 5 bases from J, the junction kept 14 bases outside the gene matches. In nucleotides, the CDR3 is TGTGCCAGCAGCTCCTCACCCCGACTAGCGGGGGGCCCAGACAATGAGCAGTTCTTC. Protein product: CASSSSPRLAGGPDNEQFF.